This passage covers 11 T cell receptor beta chains from one sample sequenced in a study of blood T cell repertoires in COVID-19. Here immunoSEQ multiplex PCR was the method, and the copy in TCRdb shows in-frame clones only, minus some. This repertoire shows about 75,000 clones, roughly 91% found once; its top ten account for about 21%. What was sequenced was peripheral blood. The receptor set was obtained from a human donor in a cohort sampled during active COVID-19.

The chain links TRBV6-5 to TRBJ1-1; D not certain. Germline assignment: CDR1 MNHEY and CDR2 SVGAGI. The germline V and J ends were trimmed by 1 base and 3 bases, with 12 bases remaining between them. The CDR3 has 15 residues. CDR3 region: CASSYLAAGYTEAFF. The CDR3 DNA sequence: TGTGCCAGCAGTTACTTGGCAGCCGGGTACACTGAAGCTTTCTTT.

This clone appeared a single time. The chain couples TRBV6-6 to TRBJ2-7, with D uncertain. CDR1 is MNHNY and CDR2 is SVGAGI in the germline V gene (reference sequence). The CDR3 sequence is 12 residues long. V was shortened by 5 bases and J by 3 bases, with 8 bases between the two germline ends. As DNA, the CDR3 is TGTGCCAGCAGTCCCCAGAACTACGAGCAGTACTTC. This encodes CASSPQNYEQYF.

V is TRBV19 and J is TRBJ1-4; D gene ambiguous. Germline V gene sequence: CDR1 LNHDA, CDR2 SQIVND (reference sequence). V was trimmed by 4 bases and J by 3 bases, leaving 9 bases between them. The CDR3 consists of 14 residues. Here the CDR3 DNA reads TGTGCCAGTAGTAGAGGGAGGTCTAATGAAAAACTGTTTTTT. Its protein is CASSRGRSNEKLFF. Drawing the rest from reference TRBV19 and TRBJ1-4, the complete variable domain is DGGITQSPKYLFRKEGQNVTLSCEQNLNHDAMYWYRQDPGQGLRLIYYSQIVNDFQKGDIAEGYSVSREKKESFPLTVTSAQKNPTAFYLCASSRGRSNEKLFFGSGTQLSVL.

The V gene is TRBV15, the J gene TRBJ2-5; tentative D call: TRBD2 (5 bases). CDR3 size: 15 residues. Deletions cut 5 bases from V and 1 base from J, with 14 bases between. Germline values: CDR1 LNHNV, CDR2 YYDKDF (reference sequence). The CDR3 protein is CATSELGGPQETQYF. In nucleotides, the CDR3 is TGTGCCACCAGCGAGCTCGGAGGTCCCCAAGAGACCCAGTACTTC. The full variable domain, in which reference TRBV15 and TRBJ2-5 provide the parts outside the CDR3, is DAMVIQNPRYQVTQFGKPVTLSCSQTLNHNVMYWYQQKSSQAPKLLFHYYDKDFNNEADTPDNFQSRRPNTSFCFLDIRSPGLGDTAMYLCATSELGGPQETQYFGPGTRLLVL.

The chain employs TRBV12-5 and TRBJ2-3; TRBD2 matches at 10 bases. The CDR3 is made up of 16 amino acids. CDR1 is LGHNT, CDR2 FRNRAP, per germline. J lost 2 bases, V lost 1 base, and 3 bases had no gene match. The CDR3 region has the DNA TGTGCTAGTGGTTTGGGGACTAGCGGTTACACAGATACGCAGTATTTT. Translated: CASGLGTSGYTDTQYF.

The V gene is TRBV27, the J gene TRBJ2-7, with 9 bases matching TRBD2. The CDR3 covers 15 residues. The V gene's germline CDR1 is MNHEY and CDR2 SMNVEV (reference sequence). With 0 bases clipped from V and 0 bases from J, the junction kept 0 bases outside the gene matches. The CDR3 here is CASSLSGLASYEQYF. The DNA of the CDR3 is TGTGCCAGCAGTTTATCGGGACTAGCCTCCTACGAGCAGTACTTC.

The chain carries TRBV25-1 and TRBJ1-6; D is possibly TRBD1 (5 bases). CDR3 size: 17 residues. From germline, CDR1 is MGHDK and CDR2 SYGVNS. Trimming removed 1 base at V and 0 bases at J, with 10 bases between. The CDR3 loop is CASSEWGGSSYNSPLHF. The DNA for the CDR3 is TGTGCCAGCAGTGAATGGGGGGGTAGCTCCTATAATTCACCCCTCCACTTT.

V gene TRBV4-1 combines with J gene TRBJ2-2; 8 nucleotides align to TRBD1. The CDR3 has 18 amino acids. Trimming removed 1 base from V and 1 base from J; junction bases left unmatched: 8. Germline V CDR1 and CDR2: MGHRA, YSYEKL. DNA for the CDR3: TGCGCCAGCAGCCAAGTGGGGACCGGGACAGGGAACACCGGGGAGCTGTTTTTT. Residues: CASSQVGTGTGNTGELFF.

J is TRBJ2-1 and V is TRBV20-1, with D perhaps matching TRBD2 (6 bases). The germline CDR1 and CDR2 sequences are DFQATT and SNEGSKA (reference sequence). The CDR3 totals 14 residues. V was trimmed by 3 bases and J by 0 bases, leaving 9 bases between them. The CDR3 region is CSASRGISYNEQFF. In DNA, the CDR3 is TGCAGTGCTAGTCGGGGGATCTCCTACAATGAGCAGTTCTTC.

The chain has TRBV10-3 and TRBJ2-7; D remains ambiguous. Deletions cut 6 bases from V and 0 bases from J, with 12 bases between. The CDR3 sequence is 14 residues long. The germline gives CDR1 ENHRY, CDR2 SYGVKD. CDR3 sequence reads: CAIRPTESSYEQYF. The CDR3, as DNA: TGTGCCATCAGGCCGACGGAGAGCTCCTACGAGCAGTACTTC.

The gene calls are TRBV7-3 and TRBJ2-6; 8 nucleotides line up with TRBD2. The V segment lost 1 base and the J segment 2 bases; nucleotides outside the gene matches: 7. In germline, CDR1 is SGHTA, CDR2 FQGTGA. The CDR3 sequence is 18 residues long. In DNA, the CDR3 is TGTGCCAGCAGCTTAAGGCGGGAGGTGGCGGCTGGGGCCAACGTCCTGACTTTC. Protein sequence: CASSLRREVAAGANVLTF.